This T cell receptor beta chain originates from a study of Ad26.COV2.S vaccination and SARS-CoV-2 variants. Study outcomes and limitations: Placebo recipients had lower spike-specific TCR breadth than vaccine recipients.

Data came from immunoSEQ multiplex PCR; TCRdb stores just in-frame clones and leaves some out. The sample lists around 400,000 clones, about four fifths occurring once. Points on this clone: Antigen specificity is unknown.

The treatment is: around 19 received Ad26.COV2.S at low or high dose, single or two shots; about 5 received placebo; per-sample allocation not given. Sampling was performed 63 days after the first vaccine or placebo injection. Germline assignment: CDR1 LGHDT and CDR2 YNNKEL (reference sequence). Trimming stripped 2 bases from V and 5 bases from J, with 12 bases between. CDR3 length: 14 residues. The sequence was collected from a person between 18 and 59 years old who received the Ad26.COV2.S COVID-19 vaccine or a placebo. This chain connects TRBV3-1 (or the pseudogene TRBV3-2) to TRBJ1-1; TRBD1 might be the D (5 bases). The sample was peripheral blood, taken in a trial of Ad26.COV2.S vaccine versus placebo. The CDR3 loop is CASSQWQGRTEAFF. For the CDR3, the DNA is TGTGCCAGCAGCCAATGGCAGGGTAGGACTGAAGCTTTCTTT.